This T cell receptor beta chain was profiled in a study of cytomegalovirus exposure and HLA in healthy donors. With respect to this clone: What it binds is not known.

Vbeta (60) and Jbeta (13) primers were used in the PCR. The data were produced by immunoSEQ multiplex PCR, yet TCRdb's version contains in-frame clones alone and is incomplete. The data hold 130,000 to 150,000 clones, with 70% to 75% observed a single time. Donors showed nominal health when sampled, although they likely had unrecorded immune exposures. Study outcomes and limitations: The only immune exposure information that was available was CMV serostatus. For most TCR beta V segments, an earlier analysis put the productive rate at about 87% or about 30% of the time.

The CDR3 is 14 amino acids. Trimming cost V 4 bases and J 2 bases, with 12 bases left between them. The germline V gene has CDR1 MNHEY and CDR2 SMNVEV (reference sequence). The TCR was taken from a human donor in good health. Sequenced material: PBMCs. The chain recombines TRBV27 with TRBJ2-7; D gene uncertain. CDR3 amino acids: CASSYKARPYEQYF. For the CDR3, the DNA is TGTGCCAGCAGTTATAAAGCTCGTCCCTACGAGCAGTACTTC.